This T cell receptor beta chain was identified during a study of T cells in localized non-small cell lung cancer. Study findings and constraints: Paired adjacent lung recovered a median roughly 50 of the top 100 tumor clones. Adjacent uninvolved lung had the highest clonality, suggesting focused antigen responses. A raised T cell density in blood coincided with lengthier overall survival.

In regard to this clone: The antigen is unknown.

With 4 bases removed from V and 8 bases from J, the gap between germline ends came to 25 bases. CDR3 length equals 17 residues. The germline V gene has CDR1 SGHDT and CDR2 YYEEEE. Sequencing used immunoSEQ multiplex PCR; TCRdb keeps in-frame clones, though not all of them. The data contain tens of thousands of clones, roughly 90% of them singletons. This clonotype was obtained from a male donor aged 60 or over with stage I squamous cell lung carcinoma. The gene calls are TRBV5-6 and TRBJ2-4; possibly TRBD1 or TRBD2 for D (6 bases each). The sample consisted of peripheral blood, taken before any cancer treatment. The chain's CDR3 is CASSLLLQGGGRDIQYF. The CDR3 nucleotides are TGTGCCAGCAGCCTCCTATTACAGGGAGGTGGTAGAGACATTCAGTACTTC.